This TCR beta chain comes out of a study of beta chain features in type 1 diabetes. Study-wide background: Patients looked much like healthy donors when it came to age, gender and cell yields. General study findings and limits: Researchers reported that naive, central memory and Treg TCRB repertoires appeared more similar in patients than in healthy donors. Shortening of TCRB CDR3s, moderate but significant, appeared in all four CD4+ subsets of Type 1 diabetes patients.

Expressed TCRB transcripts were sequenced after all isolated RNA was converted to cDNA. TCRdb keeps only in-frame clones here, not all; method: immunoSEQ multiplex PCR. The sample carries 640,000 or so clones, about 14% recorded once. The germline V gene has CDR1 SGDLS and CDR2 YYNGEE. V dropped 0 bases and J dropped 2 bases, with 11 bases sitting between them. This CDR3 is built from 15 residues. This clone showed up just a few times. Its antigen is unidentified. Sequenced sample: naive CD4+ T cells from blood. The V gene is TRBV9, the J gene TRBJ1-2; no firm D call. This clonotype originated in a man aged 18 to 30 with type 1 diabetes. In DNA form, the CDR3 reads TGTGCCAGCAGCGTAGGGGCTGGGGAGAACTATGGCTACACCTTC. This sequence encodes CASSVGAGENYGYTF.